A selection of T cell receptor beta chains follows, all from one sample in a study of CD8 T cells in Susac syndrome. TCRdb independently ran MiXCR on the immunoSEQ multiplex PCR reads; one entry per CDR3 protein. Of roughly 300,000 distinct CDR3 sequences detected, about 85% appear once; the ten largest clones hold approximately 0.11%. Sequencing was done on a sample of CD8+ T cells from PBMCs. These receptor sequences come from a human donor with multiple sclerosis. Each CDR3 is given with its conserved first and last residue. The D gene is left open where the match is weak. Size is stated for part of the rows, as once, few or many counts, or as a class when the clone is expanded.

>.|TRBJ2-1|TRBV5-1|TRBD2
CASSRTSGRSYNEQFF
TGCGCCAGCAGCCGGACTAGCGGTCGCTCCTACAATGAGCAGTTCTTC
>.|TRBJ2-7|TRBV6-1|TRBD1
CASLETGGGYEQYF
TGTGCCAGCCTCGAGACAGGGGGCGGCTACGAGCAGTACTTC
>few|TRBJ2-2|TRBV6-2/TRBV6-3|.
CASSQDRDTGELFF
TGTGCCAGCAGTCAAGACAGAGACACCGGGGAGCTGTTTTTT
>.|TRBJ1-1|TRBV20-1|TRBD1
CSADGSTTGIVEPEAFF
TGCAGTGCCGACGGATCGACGACAGGGATAGTCGAGCCTGAAGCTTTCTTT
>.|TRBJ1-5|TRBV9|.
CASSEGINQPQHF
TGTGCCAGCAGCGAGGGAATCAATCAGCCCCAGCATTTT
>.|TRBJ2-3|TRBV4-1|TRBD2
CASSRLEAAGVTDTQYF
TGCGCCAGCAGCCGACTGGAGGCGGCGGGAGTCACAGATACGCAGTATTTT
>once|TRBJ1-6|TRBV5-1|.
CASSLKQIYNSPLHF
TGCGCCAGCAGCTTGAAACAGATCTATAATTCACCCCTCCACTTT
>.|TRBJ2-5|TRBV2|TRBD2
CASGGIAGGHQETQYF
TGTGCCAGCGGAGGAATAGCGGGAGGACACCAAGAGACCCAGTACTTC
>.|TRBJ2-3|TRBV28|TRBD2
CASSLWASGTTTQYF
TGTGCCAGCAGTTTATGGGCTAGCGGGACGACGACGCAGTATTTT
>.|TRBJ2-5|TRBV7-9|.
CASSFRIQETQYF
TGTGCCAGCAGCTTTCGGATCCAAGAGACCCAGTACTTC
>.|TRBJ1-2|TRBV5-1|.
CASSDHMDGANYGYTF
TGCGCCAGCAGCGACCACATGGACGGAGCTAACTATGGCTACACCTTC
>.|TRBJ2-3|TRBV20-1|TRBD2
CSAPAELATPGDTQYF
TGCAGTGCTCCAGCTGAACTAGCGACCCCGGGGGATACGCAGTATTTT
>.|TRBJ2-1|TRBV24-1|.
CATSAAGLDNEQFF
TGTGCCACCAGTGCTGCAGGGCTGGACAATGAGCAGTTCTTC
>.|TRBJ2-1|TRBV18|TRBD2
CASSGLVQIPNNEQFF
TGTGCCAGCTCGGGACTAGTCCAGATACCAAACAATGAGCAGTTCTTC
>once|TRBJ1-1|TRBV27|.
CASSLSQGLGPEAFF
TGTGCCAGCAGTTTATCGCAGGGATTGGGCCCTGAAGCTTTCTTT
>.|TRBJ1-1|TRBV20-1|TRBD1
CSARTGNTEAFF
TGCAGTGCTCGGACAGGGAACACTGAAGCTTTCTTT
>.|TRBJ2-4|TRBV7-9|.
CASSRVGGGAGSDIQYF
TGTGCCAGCAGCCGGGTAGGGGGTGGGGCGGGGTCGGACATTCAGTACTTC
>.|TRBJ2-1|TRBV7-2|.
CASSDGRESTYNEQFF
TGTGCCAGCAGCGACGGCCGGGAGTCCACCTACAATGAGCAGTTCTTC
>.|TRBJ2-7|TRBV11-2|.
CASSLWSGTPYEQYF
TGTGCCAGCAGCTTATGGTCCGGGACCCCCTACGAGCAGTACTTC
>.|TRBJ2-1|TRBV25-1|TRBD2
CASAGLAGLLDEQFF
TGTGCCAGCGCCGGACTAGCGGGGTTGCTAGATGAGCAGTTCTTC
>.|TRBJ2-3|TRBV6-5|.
CASSYLAGTDTQYF
TGTGCCAGCAGTTACTTAGCGGGCACAGATACGCAGTATTTT
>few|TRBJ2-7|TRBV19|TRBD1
CASSIRDSLYEQYF
TGTGCCAGTAGTATTCGGGACAGCCTCTACGAGCAGTACTTC
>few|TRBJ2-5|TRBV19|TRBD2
CASSPQRELEETQYF
TGTGCCAGTAGTCCACAGCGGGAGCTCGAAGAGACCCAGTACTTC
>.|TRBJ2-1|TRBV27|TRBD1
CASTSGGREQFF
TGTGCCAGCACTTCAGGGGGCAGGGAACAGTTCTTC
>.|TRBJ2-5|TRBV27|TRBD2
CASSLLAGTQETQYF
TGTGCCAGCAGTTTATTAGCGGGGACTCAAGAGACCCAGTACTTC
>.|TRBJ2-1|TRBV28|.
CASGGGGPTPFF
TGTGCCAGCGGTGGTGGGGGACCTACTCCGTTCTTC
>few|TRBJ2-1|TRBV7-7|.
CASSFLVGGYNEQFF
TGTGCTAGCAGCTTTTTAGTGGGAGGTTACAATGAGCAGTTCTTC
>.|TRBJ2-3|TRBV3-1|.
CASSRDDEFPTGTQYF
TGTGCCAGCAGCCGGGATGATGAATTCCCCACAGGTACGCAGTATTTT